This TCR beta chain was identified during a study of T-cell reconstitution after alpha-beta-depleted transplantation in children. Library preparation (for TCRbeta) was performed with unique molecular identifiers. One entry per CDR3 protein, called by TCRdb with MiXCR from the PCR reads. The profile shows 670,000 or so distinct CDR3 sequences, less than 15% of them singletons. CDR3 length equals 13 residues. J gave up 7 bases and V 3 bases, and 5 bases lay outside the gene matches. Germline V gene data show CDR1 as DFQATT and CDR2 as SNEGSKA (reference sequence). The sequenced sample was PBMCs, obtained before TCRalphabeta/CD19-depleted stem cell transplant. The chain combines TRBV20-1 with TRBJ2-1, with 8 positions matching TRBD2. This receptor was identified in a girl aged 2 to 10 with congenital amegakaryocytic thrombocytopenia, due to receive a stem cell transplant. For the CDR3, the DNA is TGCAGTGCTAGGCCTAGCGGGCGGAATGAGCAGTTCTTC. This translates into CSARPSGRNEQFF.